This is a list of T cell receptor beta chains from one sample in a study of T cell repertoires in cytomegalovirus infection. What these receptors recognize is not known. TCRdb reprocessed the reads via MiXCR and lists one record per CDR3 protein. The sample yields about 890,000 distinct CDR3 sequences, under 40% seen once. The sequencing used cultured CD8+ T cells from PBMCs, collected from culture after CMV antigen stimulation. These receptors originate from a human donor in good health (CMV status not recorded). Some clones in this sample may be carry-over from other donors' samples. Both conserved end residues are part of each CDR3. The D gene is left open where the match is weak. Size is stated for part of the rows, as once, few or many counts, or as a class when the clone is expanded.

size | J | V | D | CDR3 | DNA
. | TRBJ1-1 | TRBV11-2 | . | CASRPGHPGTEAFF | TGTGCCAGCAGACCAGGACACCCGGGCACTGAAGCTTTCTTT
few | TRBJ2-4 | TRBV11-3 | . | CASSLGTANIQYF | TGTGCCAGCAGCTTGGGTACAGCGAACATTCAGTACTTC
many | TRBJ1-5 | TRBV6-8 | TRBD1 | CASRTGGNQPQHF | TGTGCCAGCAGAACAGGGGGAAATCAGCCCCAGCATTTT
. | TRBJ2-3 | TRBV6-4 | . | CASRPAGSDTQYF | TGTGCCAGCAGGCCGGCCGGGTCAGATACGCAGTATTTT
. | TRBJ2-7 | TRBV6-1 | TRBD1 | CASSEDRENEQYF | TGTGCCAGCAGTGAGGACAGGGAGAACGAGCAGTACTTC
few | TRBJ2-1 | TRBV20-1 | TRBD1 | CSASDRGETAGEQFF | TGCAGTGCTAGCGACAGGGGAGAGACGGCGGGTGAGCAGTTCTTC
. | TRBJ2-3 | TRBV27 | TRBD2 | CASSYPTSGGTSRDTQYF | TGTGCCAGCAGTTACCCGACTAGCGGGGGGACGTCCCGCGATACGCAGTATTTT
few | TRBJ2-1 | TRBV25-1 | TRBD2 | CASSESSGAPYNEQFF | TGTGCCAGCAGTGAGTCCAGCGGGGCCCCTTATAATGAGCAGTTCTTC
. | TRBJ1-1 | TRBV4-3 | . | CAWPRGRDHTEAFF | TGCGCCTGGCCTCGAGGCAGGGATCACACTGAAGCTTTCTTT
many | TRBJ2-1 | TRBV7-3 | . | CASSPEHNSYNEQFF | TGTGCCAGCAGCCCAGAACACAACTCCTACAATGAGCAGTTCTTC
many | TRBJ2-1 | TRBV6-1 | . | CASSPRRRESYNEQFF | TGTGCCAGCAGCCCAAGGCGGAGGGAGTCCTACAATGAGCAGTTCTTC